This T cell receptor (beta chain) is drawn from a study of blood T cell repertoires in COVID-19 (dated by TCRdb to 2018 to 2021). Regarding the complete study: Samples covering the acute and convalescent phases of COVID-19 were provided by collaborators in the United States, Italy and Spain. The prospective study material was composed of cDNA or gDNA derived from T cells, B-cell-depleted T cells, or PBMCs. The samples were drawn from two sources: the first 160 participants of the ongoing ImmuneRACE study, and over 950 subjects contributed by 6 global collaborators. Where available, HLA class I and class II types were obtained from metadata supplied by the sample provider rather than from assay-based typing. The sample metadata nearly always contained a de-identified subject ID, COVID-19 status, age in years and sex. The dataset comprised deeply sampled blood TCRbeta repertoires from subjects exposed to, actively infected with, or recovered from COVID-19. The repertoires were made available in a free public database intended to serve as a resource for research on the immune response to SARS-CoV-2. The full study reports these points: The quantity of clinical and demographic metadata differed by source and by participant and was supplied without curation.

TCRbeta CDR3 regions were amplified from genomic DNA by means of the immunoSEQ Assay, a bias-controlled multiplex PCR. Concerning the study's data processing: The number of nucleated cells in each sample was estimated by amplification of reference gene primers within the assay. To quantify the absolute abundance of each unique TCRbeta CDR3 rearrangement, sequence reads were collapsed and filtered. For each sample, productive Simpson clonality was calculated as the square root of Simpson's diversity index across productive rearrangements. TCRdb limited this immuneACCESS table to in-frame rearrangements with V and J called. A share of clones is missing; checked studies link under half to unresolved V genes, and the rest is unexplained. That table gives V, J and clone size, and the DNA gave D and trimming. The sample table holds 110,000 or so clones, of which 70% to 90% were seen once. The ten largest clonotypes hold roughly 3.5% of the sample.

CDR1 and CDR2, per the germline V gene, are SGDLS and YYNGEE. Counted from cysteine to phenylalanine, this CDR3 has 12 amino acids. The read is trimmed to its CDR3 DNA, 36 bases read in frame from base 1. Between the V and J ends, shortened by 1 base and 8 bases respectively, the junction contains 4 bases. Each collaborating institution followed its own protocols to collect whole blood in K2EDTA tubes. For TCRbeta analysis, collaborators shipped samples as frozen whole blood, isolated PBMCs, or DNA extracted from either of those sample types. The sample holds one count of this clone. Which antigen it targets is not known. Base qualities are not provided; no much larger clone lies one nucleotide away.

The clonotype originates from a man between 40 and 49 years old with acute or convalescent COVID-19. The chain was built from TRBV9 and TRBJ1-6, with the identity of the D gene unclear. The material sequenced was peripheral blood. The DNA sequence is as follows: TGTGCCAGCAGCGTAAGCGATTCACCCCTCCACTTT. Translated, it reads CASSVSDSPLHF. The full variable domain, completed from the reference TRBV9 and TRBJ1-6 proteins outside the CDR3, reads DSGVTQTPKHLITATGQRVTLRCSPRSGDLSVYWYQQSLDQGLQFLIQYYNGEERAKGNILERFSAQQFPDLHSELNLSSLELGDSALYFCASSVSDSPLHFGNGTRLTVT.